Below, one TCR beta chain is given with its context. Its cognate antigen is unknown. This CDR3 spans 14 amino acids. V was cut by 3 bases and J by 4 bases, with 13 bases left in between. Per the germline V gene, CDR1 is MNHEY and CDR2 is SMNVEV (reference sequence). The sample originates from a study of cytomegalovirus exposure and HLA in healthy donors. Background on the study: Some 180 million T cells yielded roughly 120 million unique TCR beta sequences in earlier analysis.

Points from the study as a whole: Differences between HLA loci emerged in a later analysis of TCR association rates, with DRB1 most and HLA-C fewest. Solely CMV serostatus was available to characterize immune exposure.

The PCR had 60 Vbeta and 13 Jbeta primers. Repertoires were generated with immunoSEQ multiplex PCR, while TCRdb's copy carries only in-frame clones and drops some. The sample has about 170,000 clones, 80% to 90% seen once. Sequenced input: PBMCs. The chain joins TRBV27 to TRBJ2-7, with D maybe TRBD2 (6 bases). This clonotype originated in a male donor in good health and CMV-seronegative. The CDR3 bases are TGTGCCAGCAGTTTCCGGGCCCGGGGGTACGAGCAGTACTTC. Translation gives CASSFRARGYEQYF.